Given below is one T cell receptor (beta chain) in context. It lacks a known antigen. One base away there is no much larger clone; base qualities are not given. These data come from a study of memory CD4+ T cells and cytomegalovirus serostatus (dated by TCRdb to about 2019). In terms of the full investigation: A total of 33 healthy Belgian adults, of whom 9 were CMV seropositive and 24 were CMV seronegative, were included in the cohort. The study sequenced CD4+ memory TCRbeta repertoires of a Belgian cohort with known cytomegalovirus serostatus to replicate a published TCR-based CMV serostatus classifier.

The Quick-DNA Microprep Kit was used to extract genomic DNA from the sorted cells. Amplification of TCRbeta DNA was done with the immunoSEQ hsTCRbeta kit, following the protocol from the manufacturer. TCRbeta libraries were sequenced on an Illumina MiSeq instrument. For the original study's pipeline: Following removal of out-of-frame sequences, some 2,200,000 distinct TCRbeta sequences were retained, with an average of around 67,000 per individual. Each individual was scored using the number of around 150 previously reported CMV-associated TCRbeta sequences that the individual carried and the total number of productive distinct TCRbeta sequences. A beta-binomial model was reimplemented in Python, and scikit-learn random forests with default parameters were trained on data from the US cohort. Classifier performance on the Belgian cohort was reported as the median AUC with percentile confidence intervals calculated over 10,000 bootstrap iterations. TCRdb re-hosts the immuneACCESS table, in-frame sequences only. Its copies lack some clones; in the studies checked, an unresolved V gene accounts for under half of them, and the cause for the rest is not known. V and J calls and clone size are those listed in that table; D and trimming were worked out from the DNA. The sample table contains fewer than 35,000 clones; only one count was recorded for approximately 80% of them. The ten biggest clones cover 0.95% to 1.1% of the sample.

Study-wide findings and limitations: Only CD4+CD45RO+ memory cells were sequenced, in contrast to the original study, which included naive and memory CD4+ and CD8+ populations. Results were interpreted as suggesting that the CMV-associated TCR signature is largely present in the CD4+ memory repertoire. Of around 160 previously reported CMV-associated TCRbeta sequences, about 68 appeared in the CD4+ memory repertoires, each in one to five individuals. On the Belgian cohort, the classifier built on the original framework reached a median bootstrapped AUC of around 0.95, with a 95% CI of 0.76-1.00. For predicting CMV serostatus, the median bootstrapped AUC was approximately 0.95 using the original framework and about 0.9 using a US-trained random forest.

Single viable CD3+CD4+CD8-CD45RO+ cells were sorted as memory CD4+ T cells on a FACSAria II. To determine CMV serostatus, a Roche Elecsys assay was used that detects serum IgG against CMV pp150, pp28, p38 and p52. After thawing, total CD4+ T cells were enriched by positive selection with CD4 magnetic microbeads. The samples came from a different study that was designed specifically to examine the CD4+ T cell memory repertoire. Following standard operating procedures, peripheral blood mononuclear cells were isolated and cryopreserved, while serum was kept at -80 degrees C. The staining relied on CD3-PerCP (BW264/56), CD4-APC (RPA-T4), CD45RO-PE (UCHT1) and CD8-Pacific Orange (3B5) antibodies, and Sytox blue was used to exclude non-viable cells. This TCR came from an adult in good health and CMV-seronegative. The sample consisted of memory CD4+ T cells from blood.

The CDR3: CASSRDREMNTEAFF. The nucleotides read TGTGCCAGCAGCCGGGACAGGGAAATGAACACTGAAGCTTTCTTT. Recombination connected TRBV2 to TRBJ1-1, with 9 middle bases fitting TRBD1. From the cysteine through the phenylalanine, the CDR3 covers 15 amino acids. Just CDR3 DNA is preserved here, 45 bases in frame from base 1. The germline V end is reduced by 6 bases and the J end by 0 bases; junction bases left unmatched: 5. Based on the germline V gene, the CDR1 and CDR2 sequences are SNHLY and FYNNEI.